This TCR beta chain was observed in a study of OX40 agonist ivuxolimab in advanced cancers. The cohort excluded patients with autoimmune disease history or systemic immunosuppression. As regards this clone: The antigen is undetermined.

Study findings and constraints: Partial responders at 0.1-3.0 mg/kg had among the lowest clonal expansion.

CDR3 length equals 13 residues. V dropped 8 bases and J dropped 6 bases, with 13 bases sitting between them. Per germline, CDR1 WSHSY and CDR2 SAAADI. Produced via immunoSEQ multiplex PCR; TCRdb's table is partial and in-frame only. The sample contains about 84,000 clones, approximately 95% of which appear only once. Source: CD4+ or CD8+ T cells sorted from blood, taken in a trial of the OX40 agonist ivuxolimab. This chain uses TRBV10-2 with TRBJ2-2; maybe TRBD2 (7 bases). This clonotype was obtained from an adult with an advanced solid tumor such as melanoma, head and neck, liver or kidney cancer. Here the CDR3 DNA reads TGCGCCAGCGTCAGGGGAGGGCCCGGGGAGCTGTTTTTT. Its translation: CASVRGGPGELFF.